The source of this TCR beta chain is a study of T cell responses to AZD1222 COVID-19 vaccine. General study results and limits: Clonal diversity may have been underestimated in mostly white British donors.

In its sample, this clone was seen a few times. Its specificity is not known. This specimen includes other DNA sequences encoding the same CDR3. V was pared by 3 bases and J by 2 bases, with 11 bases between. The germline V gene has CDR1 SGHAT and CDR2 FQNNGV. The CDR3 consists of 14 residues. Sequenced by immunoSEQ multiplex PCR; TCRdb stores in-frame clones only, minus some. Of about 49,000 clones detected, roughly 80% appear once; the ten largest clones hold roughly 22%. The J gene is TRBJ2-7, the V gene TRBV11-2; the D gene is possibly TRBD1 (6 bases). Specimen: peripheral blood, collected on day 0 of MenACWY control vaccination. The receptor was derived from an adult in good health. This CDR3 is CASSLKQGPYEQYF. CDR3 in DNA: TGTGCCAGCAGCTTGAAACAGGGTCCCTACGAGCAGTACTTC.